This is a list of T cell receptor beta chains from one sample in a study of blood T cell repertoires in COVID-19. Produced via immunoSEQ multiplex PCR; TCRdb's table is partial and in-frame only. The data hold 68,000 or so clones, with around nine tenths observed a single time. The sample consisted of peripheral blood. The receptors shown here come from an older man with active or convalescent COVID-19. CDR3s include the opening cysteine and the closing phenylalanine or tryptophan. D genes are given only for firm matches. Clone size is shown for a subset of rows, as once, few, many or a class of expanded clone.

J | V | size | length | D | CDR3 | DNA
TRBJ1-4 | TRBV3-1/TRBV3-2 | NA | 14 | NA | CASSGQSSNEKLFF | TGTGCCAGCAGCGGACAGTCATCAAATGAAAAACTGTTTTTT
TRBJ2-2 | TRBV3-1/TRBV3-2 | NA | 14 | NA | CASSRQGNTGELFF | TGTGCCAGCAGTCGGCAGGGAAACACCGGGGAGCTGTTTTTT
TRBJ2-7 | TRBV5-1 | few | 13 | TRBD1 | CASRQGASYEQYF | TGCGCCAGCAGACAGGGGGCTTCTTACGAGCAGTACTTC
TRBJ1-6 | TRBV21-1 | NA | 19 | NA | CASSHPGTDLGASNSPLHF | TGTGCCAGCAGCCACCCCGGGACAGATCTCGGGGCCTCGAATTCACCCCTCCACTTT
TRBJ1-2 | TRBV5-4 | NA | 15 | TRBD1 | CASSQGQSELYGYTF | TGTGCCAGCAGCCAGGGACAGTCCGAGCTCTATGGCTACACCTTC
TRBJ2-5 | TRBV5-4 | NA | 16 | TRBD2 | CASSLASGRAGETQYF | TGTGCCAGCAGCTTGGCCAGCGGGAGGGCCGGAGAGACCCAGTACTTC
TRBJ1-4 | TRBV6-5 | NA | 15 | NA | CASSYSWQGNEKLFF | TGTGCCAGCAGTTACTCGTGGCAGGGGAATGAAAAACTGTTTTTT
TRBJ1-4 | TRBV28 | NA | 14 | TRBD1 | CASRATGSNEKLFF | TGTGCCAGCAGGGCGACAGGGAGTAATGAAAAACTGTTTTTT
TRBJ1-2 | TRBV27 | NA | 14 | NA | CASSLSGLTGSYTF | TGTGCCAGCAGTTTATCGGGGCTTACAGGGAGCTACACCTTC
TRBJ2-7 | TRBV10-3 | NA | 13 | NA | CAKIHQVAYEQYF | TGTGCCAAGATACACCAGGTCGCATACGAGCAGTACTTC
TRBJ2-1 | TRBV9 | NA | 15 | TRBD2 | CASSVLAGVNNEQFF | TGTGCCAGCAGCGTCCTAGCGGGAGTCAACAATGAGCAGTTCTTC
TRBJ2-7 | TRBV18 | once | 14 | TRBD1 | CASSDRGHSYEQYF | TGTGCCAGCTCAGACAGGGGGCATTCCTACGAGCAGTACTTC
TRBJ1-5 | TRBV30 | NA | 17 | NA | CAWSVSGGSYSNQPQHF | TGTGCCTGGAGTGTCTCGGGAGGATCCTATAGCAATCAGCCCCAGCATTTT
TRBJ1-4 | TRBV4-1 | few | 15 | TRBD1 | CASSQGDRGIEKLFF | TGCGCCAGCAGCCAAGGGGACAGGGGGATTGAAAAACTGTTTTTT
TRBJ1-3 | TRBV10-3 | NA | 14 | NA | CAISDYPSGNTIYF | TGTGCCATCAGTGACTACCCCTCTGGAAACACCATATATTTT
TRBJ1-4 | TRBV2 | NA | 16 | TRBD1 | CASRSYTGTGEKKLFF | TGTGCCAGCAGGTCATATACTGGGACAGGGGAGAAAAAACTGTTTTTT
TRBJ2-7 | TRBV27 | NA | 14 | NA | CASSPRGFGYEQYF | TGTGCCAGCAGCCCCAGGGGATTCGGCTACGAGCAGTACTTC
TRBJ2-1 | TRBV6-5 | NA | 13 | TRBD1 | CASGTATYNEQFF | TGTGCCAGTGGGACAGCCACCTACAATGAGCAGTTCTTC
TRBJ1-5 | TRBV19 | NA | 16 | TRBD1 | CASTGGQGAWGQPQHF | TGTGCCAGTACCGGCGGACAGGGGGCTTGGGGTCAGCCCCAGCATTTT
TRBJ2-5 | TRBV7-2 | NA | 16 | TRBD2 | CASSSGLAGGRETQYF | TGTGCCAGCAGCTCTGGACTAGCGGGGGGGCGGGAGACCCAGTACTTC
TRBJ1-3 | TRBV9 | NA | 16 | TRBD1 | CASSVRQGYSGNTIYF | TGTGCCAGCAGCGTACGACAGGGTTACTCTGGAAACACCATATATTTT
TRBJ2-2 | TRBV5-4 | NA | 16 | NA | CASSLASRMNTGELFF | TGTGCCAGCAGCTTGGCCTCTAGAATGAACACCGGGGAGCTGTTTTTT
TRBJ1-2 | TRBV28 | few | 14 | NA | CASSGTGFDYGYTF | TGTGCCAGCAGCGGAACAGGGTTCGACTATGGCTACACCTTC
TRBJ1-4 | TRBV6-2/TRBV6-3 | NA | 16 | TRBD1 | CASSPLGTGAFEKLFF | TGTGCCAGCAGCCCTCTAGGGACAGGGGCCTTTGAAAAACTGTTTTTT
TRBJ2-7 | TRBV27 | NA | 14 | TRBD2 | CASSRGGGQDEQYF | TGTGCCAGCAGTCGCGGGGGGGGGCAGGACGAGCAGTACTTC
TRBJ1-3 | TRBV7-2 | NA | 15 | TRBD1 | CASRPGGLSGNTIYF | TGTGCCAGCAGACCAGGGGGCCTCTCTGGAAACACCATATATTTT
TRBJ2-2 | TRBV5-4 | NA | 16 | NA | CASSPSLRTNTGELFF | TGTGCCAGCAGCCCATCCCTAAGAACGAACACCGGGGAGCTGTTTTTT
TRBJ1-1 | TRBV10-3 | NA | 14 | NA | CAISDEVQFTEAFF | TGTGCCATCAGTGACGAGGTTCAATTCACTGAAGCTTTCTTT
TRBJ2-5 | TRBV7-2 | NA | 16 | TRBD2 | CASSIMGLAGQETQYF | TGTGCCAGCAGCATAATGGGTCTAGCGGGGCAAGAGACCCAGTACTTC
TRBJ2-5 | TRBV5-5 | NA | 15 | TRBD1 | CASSHRTGHQETQYF | TGTGCCAGCAGCCACCGGACAGGGCACCAAGAGACCCAGTACTTC
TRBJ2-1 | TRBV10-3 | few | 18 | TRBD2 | CAISPTSGRRGTYNEQFF | TGTGCCATCAGTCCGACTAGCGGGAGGAGGGGGACCTACAATGAGCAGTTCTTC
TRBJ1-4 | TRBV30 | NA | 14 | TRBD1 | CAGTGGRTNEKLFF | TGTGCCGGGACAGGGGGCCGGACGAATGAAAAACTGTTTTTT
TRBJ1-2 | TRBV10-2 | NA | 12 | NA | CASGQYNYGYTF | TGCGCCAGCGGACAGTATAACTATGGCTACACCTTC
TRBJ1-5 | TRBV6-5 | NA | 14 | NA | CASTGEGSNQPQHF | TGTGCCAGCACCGGGGAGGGAAGCAATCAGCCCCAGCATTTT
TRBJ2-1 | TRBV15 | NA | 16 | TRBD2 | CATSRVWSGSDNEQFF | TGTGCCACCAGCAGAGTTTGGAGCGGGAGTGACAATGAGCAGTTCTTC
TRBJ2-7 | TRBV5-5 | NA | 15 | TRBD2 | CASSLGGGSSYEQYF | TGTGCCAGCAGCTTGGGCGGGGGGAGCTCCTACGAGCAGTACTTC
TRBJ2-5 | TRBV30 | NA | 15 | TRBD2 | CAWRAGVGESETQYF | TGTGCCTGGAGAGCGGGAGTAGGGGAGTCGGAGACCCAGTACTTC
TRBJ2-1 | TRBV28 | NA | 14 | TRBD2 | CAYARTSGSNEQFF | TGTGCCTACGCCCGGACTAGCGGGAGTAATGAGCAGTTCTTC
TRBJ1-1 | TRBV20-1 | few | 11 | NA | CSASPPTEAFF | TGCAGTGCTAGTCCCCCAACTGAAGCTTTCTTT
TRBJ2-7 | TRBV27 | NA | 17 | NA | CASSLTGSRGASLKQYF | TGTGCCAGCAGTCTTACCGGCTCCCGGGGTGCAAGTCTCAAGCAGTACTTC
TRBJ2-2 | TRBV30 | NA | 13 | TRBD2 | CAWSGTSAGELFF | TGTGCCTGGAGTGGGACTAGCGCCGGGGAGCTGTTTTTT
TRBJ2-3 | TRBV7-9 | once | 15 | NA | CASSLQRASTDTQYF | TGTGCCAGCAGCCTACAGAGGGCCAGCACAGATACGCAGTATTTT
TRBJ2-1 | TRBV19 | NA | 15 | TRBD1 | CASRPRQGRYNEQFF | TGTGCCAGTAGACCAAGACAGGGACGGTACAATGAGCAGTTCTTC
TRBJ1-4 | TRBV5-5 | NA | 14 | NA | CASSLGQGNEKLFF | TGTGCCAGCAGCTTGGGGCAGGGGAATGAAAAACTGTTTTTT
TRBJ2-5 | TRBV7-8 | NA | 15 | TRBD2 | CASSLRSGGGETQYF | TGTGCCAGCAGCTTAAGGTCGGGAGGAGGGGAGACCCAGTACTTC
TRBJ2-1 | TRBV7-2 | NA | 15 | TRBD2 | CASSYLAGAYNEQFF | TGTGCCAGCAGCTACCTAGCGGGGGCATACAATGAGCAGTTCTTC
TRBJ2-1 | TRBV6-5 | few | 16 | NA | CASSYSTTQRSNEQFF | TGTGCCAGCAGTTACTCTACGACCCAGAGGAGCAATGAGCAGTTCTTC
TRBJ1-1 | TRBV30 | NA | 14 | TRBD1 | CAWSVTTGGTEAFF | TGTGCCTGGAGTGTAACGACAGGGGGCACTGAAGCTTTCTTT
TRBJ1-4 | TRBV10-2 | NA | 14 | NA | CASAGEATNEKLFF | TGCGCCAGCGCAGGGGAAGCAACTAATGAAAAACTGTTTTTT
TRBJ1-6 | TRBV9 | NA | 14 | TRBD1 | CASSPGQGNSPLHF | TGTGCCAGCAGCCCGGGACAGGGCAATTCACCCCTCCACTTT
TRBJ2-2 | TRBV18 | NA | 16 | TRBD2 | CASSPPPGLAPGELFF | TGTGCCAGCTCACCACCTCCGGGACTAGCTCCCGGGGAGCTGTTTTTT
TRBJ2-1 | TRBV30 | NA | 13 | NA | CAWSGGPYNEQFF | TGTGCCTGGAGTGGGGGCCCCTACAATGAGCAGTTCTTC
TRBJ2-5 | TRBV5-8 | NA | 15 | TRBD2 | CASSRGGRGQETQYF | TGTGCCAGCTCCCGGGGCGGGAGAGGTCAAGAGACCCAGTACTTC
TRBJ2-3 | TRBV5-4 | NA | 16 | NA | CASSGAALRTLDTQYF | TGTGCCAGCAGTGGGGCGGCCCTAAGGACACTGGATACGCAGTATTTT